This entry lists 9 T cell receptor beta chains sequenced from one sample in a study of T cell responses to AZD1222 COVID-19 vaccine. Profiling relied on immunoSEQ multiplex PCR, and the TCRdb table lists in-frame clones only, not all of them. The sample includes some 170,000 clones, approximately 90% seen only once; the top ten take 1.5% to 2%. Sequenced material: peripheral blood, taken 28 days after the second AZD1222 dose. The receptors derive from an adult who received the AZD1222 COVID-19 vaccine.

This clone was observed a single time. The gene calls are TRBV6-2 or TRBV6-3 and TRBJ2-7; maybe TRBD1 (6 bases). The CDR3 contains 14 residues. Germline assignment: CDR1 MNHEY and CDR2 SVGEGT. V was clipped by 5 bases and J by 2 bases, with 13 bases between them. CDR3 DNA: TGTGCCAGCAGTACCCAACAGGGCCCCTACGAGCAGTACTTC. Encoded protein: CASSTQQGPYEQYF.

The chain's CDR3 is CASSDWGARTGELFF. CDR3 nucleotide sequence: TGTGCCAGCAGCGACTGGGGGGCGCGCACCGGGGAGCTGTTTTTT. The rearrangement joins TRBV2 to TRBJ2-2; D possibly uses TRBD1 or TRBD2 (6 bases each). This CDR3 region has 15 residues. Trimming removed 6 bases at V and 4 bases at J, with 15 bases between. Germline values: CDR1 SNHLY, CDR2 FYNNEI.

The chain recombines TRBV7-9 with TRBJ2-1; possibly TRBD2 for D (6 bases). There are 12 residues in the CDR3. Trimming took 2 bases from V and 7 from J, leaving 6 bases between them. Germline V gene data show CDR1 as SEHNR and CDR2 as FQNEAQ (reference sequence). CDR3 nucleotide sequence: TGTGCCAGCAGCTTACTAGCGAATGAGCAGTTCTTC. Its translation is CASSLLANEQFF.

Details on this clone: Distinct nucleotide sequences in the sample also encode this CDR3. The CDR3 region has the DNA TGTGCCAGCAGCGTAGGTTCATTGAACACTGAAGCTTTCTTT. It encodes CASSVGSLNTEAFF. V is TRBV9 and J is TRBJ1-1; D gene unclear. This CDR3 spans 14 amino acids. Germline-derived CDR1 and CDR2 are SGDLS and YYNGEE. V was cut by 0 bases and J by 0 bases, with 6 bases left in between.

The genes are TRBV4-1 and TRBJ2-7; D is uncertain. The CDR3 sequence is 16 residues long. Germline V gene data show CDR1 as MGHRA and CDR2 as YSYEKL. The ends were cut back, 0 bases at V and 3 bases at J, with 15 bases in the middle. The CDR3 is CASSQDPGQVYYEQYF. The CDR3 region has the DNA TGCGCCAGCAGCCAAGATCCAGGCCAGGTTTACTACGAGCAGTACTTC.

The J gene is TRBJ1-2, the V gene TRBV3-1 (or the pseudogene TRBV3-2); unclear D gene. The CDR3 extends over 15 amino acids. Trimming shortened V by 0 bases and J by 9 bases, and 17 bases separated the two germline ends. CDR1 LGHDT and CDR2 YNNKEL come from the germline V gene (reference sequence). The CDR3 DNA is TGTGCCAGCAGCCAAGACCCCTCGCGTTCCGCCCGCTACACCTTC. Protein: CASSQDPSRSARYTF.

The table lists this clone with a few counts. This same CDR3 is encoded by further DNA sequences in the sample. This rearrangement joins TRBV7-2 to TRBJ2-2, with no clear D. V gave up 0 bases and J gave up 6 bases, with 8 bases separating them. CDR3 length: 14 amino acids. CDR1 SGHTA and CDR2 FQGNSA come from the germline V gene. CDR3 sequence (DNA): TGTGCCAGCAGCTTAGCGATCGGACCCGGGGAGCTGTTTTTT. This sequence encodes CASSLAIGPGELFF.

The rearrangement joins TRBV5-6 to TRBJ2-3; no definite D call. The CDR3 contains 11 residues. The ends were cut back, 4 bases at V and 6 bases at J, with 6 bases in the middle. Germline V gene data show CDR1 as SGHDT and CDR2 as YYEEEE. CDR3 amino acids: CASSLADTQYF. The CDR3 coding sequence is TGTGCCAGCAGCCTGGCGGATACGCAGTATTTT. The full variable domain, completed using reference TRBV5-6 and TRBJ2-3, is DAGVTQSPTHLIKTRGQQVTLRCSPKSGHDTVSWYQQALGQGPQFIFQYYEEEERQRGNFPDRFSGHQFPNYSSELNVNALLLGDSALYLCASSLADTQYFGPGTRLTVL.

The J gene is TRBJ1-2, the V gene TRBV27; no reliable D call. The CDR3 spans 12 residues. V was cut by 3 bases and J by 7 bases, with 9 bases left in between. Germline CDR1 is MNHEY and CDR2 is SMNVEV (reference sequence). CDR3 bases: TGTGCCAGCAGTTTTGGGGATGGTGGCTACACCTTC. The encoded protein is CASSFGDGGYTF.